Ten or more counts support the clone carrying this T cell receptor (beta chain). J was trimmed by 3 bases and V by 0 bases; bases with no gene match: 6. This CDR3 is 15 amino acids long. Germline V gene lookup returns CDR1 DFQATT and CDR2 SNEGSKA (reference sequence). TCR beta VDJ and CDR3 profiles were obtained from a genomic DNA template. TCRdb used MiXCR to reprocess the reads, holding one entry per CDR3 protein. Seen here are a few hundred thousand distinct CDR3 sequences, 61% observed once, and the top ten hold about 29%. The data originate from a study of CD8+CD57+ T cells in acquired aplastic anemia. At the level of the study: Mean read depth for CD4+ cells from healthy donors was around 11 million.

The J gene is TRBJ2-7, the V gene TRBV20-1; TRBD1 aligns across 9 bases. Material: sorted CD4+, CD8+, or CD8+CD57+ T cells (not recorded which) from PBMCs. The receptor was isolated from a human donor in good health. As DNA, the CDR3 is TGCAGTGCTAGAGATGGCGGGACAGGGAGCTACGAGCAGTACTTC. Translated, it gives CSARDGGTGSYEQYF.